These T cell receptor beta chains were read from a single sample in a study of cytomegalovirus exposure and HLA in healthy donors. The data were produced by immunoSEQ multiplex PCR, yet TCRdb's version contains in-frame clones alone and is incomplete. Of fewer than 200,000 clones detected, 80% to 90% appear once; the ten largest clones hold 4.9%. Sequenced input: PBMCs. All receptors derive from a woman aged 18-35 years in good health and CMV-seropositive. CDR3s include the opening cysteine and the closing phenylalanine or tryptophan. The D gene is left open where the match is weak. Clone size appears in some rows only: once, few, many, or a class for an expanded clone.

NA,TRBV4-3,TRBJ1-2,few,CASSQGLGVDYGYTF,TGCGCCAGCAGCCAAGGACTCGGGGTCGACTATGGCTACACCTTC
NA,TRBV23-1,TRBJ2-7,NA,CASSHGLSNDRERPVYEQYF,TGCGCCAGCAGCCACGGTTTGTCGAACGACCGGGAGAGACCCGTCTACGAGCAGTACTTC
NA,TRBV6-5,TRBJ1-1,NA,CASSYGGAEAFF,TGTGCCAGCAGTTACGGGGGCGCTGAAGCTTTCTTT
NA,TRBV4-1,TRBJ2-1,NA,CASSQASYNEQFF,TGCGCCAGCAGCCAAGCTAGCTACAATGAGCAGTTCTTC
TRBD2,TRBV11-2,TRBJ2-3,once,CASSLGRGAPDTQYF,TGTGCCAGCAGCTTAGGGCGGGGGGCCCCAGATACGCAGTATTTT
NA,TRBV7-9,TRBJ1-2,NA,CSSSFDSGGGTRYGYTF,TGTTCCAGCAGCTTCGACAGCGGGGGGGGGACCCGCTATGGCTACACCTTC
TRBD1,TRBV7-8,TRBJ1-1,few,CASSPRVVLGQGLKMGNTEAFF,TGTGCCAGCAGCCCTAGGGTGGTTCTTGGACAGGGATTAAAAATGGGCAACACTGAAGCTTTCTTT
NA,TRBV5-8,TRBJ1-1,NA,CASSPTNRDEAFF,TGTGCCAGCAGCCCAACCAACCGGGATGAAGCTTTCTTT
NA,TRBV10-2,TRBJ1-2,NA,CASSESTGAYGYTF,TGCGCCAGCAGTGAGTCGACTGGGGCCTATGGCTACACCTTC
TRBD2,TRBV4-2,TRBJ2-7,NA,CASSQAGGAELTSYEQYF,TGTGCCAGCAGCCAAGCCGGGGGGGCAGAACTAACCTCCTACGAGCAGTACTTC
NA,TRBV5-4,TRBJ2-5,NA,CASSLDPRDQETQYF,TGTGCCAGCAGCTTGGACCCCCGGGATCAAGAGACCCAGTACTTC
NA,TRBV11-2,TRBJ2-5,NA,CASSLVPEIAETQYF,TGTGCCAGCAGCTTAGTCCCAGAAATAGCCGAGACCCAGTACTTC
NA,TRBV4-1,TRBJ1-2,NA,CASSQDWGKTNYGYTF,TGCGCCAGCAGCCAAGATTGGGGCAAGACTAACTATGGCTACACCTTC
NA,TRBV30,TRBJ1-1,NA,CAWTGFMNTEAFF,TGTGCCTGGACAGGTTTCATGAACACTGAAGCTTTCTTT
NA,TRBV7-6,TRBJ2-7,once,CASSSSRAQQYF,TGTGCCAGCAGCTCCTCCAGGGCCCAGCAGTACTTC
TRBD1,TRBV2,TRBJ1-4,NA,CASSDRGQGWRKLFF,TGTGCCAGCAGTGATCGGGGACAGGGGTGGCGAAAACTGTTTTTT
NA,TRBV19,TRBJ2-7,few,CASSQNPTGYEQYF,TGTGCCAGTAGCCAAAACCCCACAGGCTACGAGCAGTACTTC
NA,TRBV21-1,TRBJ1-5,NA,CASTQGGQPNEYNSNQPQHF,TGTGCCAGCACCCAGGGGGGACAACCAAATGAATACAATAGCAATCAGCCCCAGCATTTT
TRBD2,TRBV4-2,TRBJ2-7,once,CASSQTAGTSGVLVYEQYF,TGTGCCAGCAGCCAAACGGCCGGGACTAGCGGGGTTCTCGTCTACGAGCAGTACTTC
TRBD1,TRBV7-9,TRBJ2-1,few,CASSLPTGVNEQFF,TGTGCCAGCAGCTTACCCACAGGGGTCAATGAGCAGTTCTTC
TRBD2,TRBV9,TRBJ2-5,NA,CASSVDLAGETQYF,TGTGCCAGCAGCGTAGATCTAGCGGGAGAGACCCAGTACTTC
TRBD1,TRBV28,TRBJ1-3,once,CASIGRDRLISGNTIYF,TGTGCCAGCATCGGTCGGGACAGGCTGATCTCTGGAAACACCATATATTTT
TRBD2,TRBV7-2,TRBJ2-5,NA,CASSLGLAEETQYF,TGTGCCAGCAGCTTGGGACTAGCGGAAGAGACCCAGTACTTC
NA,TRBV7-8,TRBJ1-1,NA,CASSFDRRGTEAFF,TGTGCCAGCAGCTTCGACCGACGGGGCACTGAAGCTTTCTTT
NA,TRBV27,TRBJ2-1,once,CASNIRVGSYNEQFF,TGTGCCAGCAACATCAGGGTAGGGTCCTACAATGAGCAGTTCTTC
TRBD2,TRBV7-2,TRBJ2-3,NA,CASSLAGGFDTQYF,TGTGCCAGCAGCTTAGCGGGGGGGTTTGATACGCAGTATTTT
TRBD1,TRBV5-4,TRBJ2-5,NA,CASSLQGAETQYF,TGTGCCAGCAGCTTACAGGGGGCTGAGACCCAGTACTTC
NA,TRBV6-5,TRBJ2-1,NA,CASSYSRAGGVYEQFF,TGTGCCAGCAGTTACTCGAGGGCGGGCGGGGTATATGAGCAGTTCTTC
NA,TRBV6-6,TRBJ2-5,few,CASRTSNGETQYF,TGTGCCAGCAGGACTAGTAATGGAGAGACCCAGTACTTC
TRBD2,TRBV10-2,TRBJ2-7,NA,CARLAGDLGHPGSSYEQYF,TGCGCCAGACTAGCGGGGGACCTGGGGCATCCAGGAAGCTCCTACGAGCAGTACTTC